This T cell receptor (beta chain) was sequenced during a study of T cell changes during pregnancy in multiple sclerosis. Profiled with immunoSEQ multiplex PCR; TCRdb holds only in-frame clones, not every one. The sample records 32,000 or so clones, roughly nine tenths being singletons. The CDR3 consists of 15 residues. Trimming took 8 bases from V and 5 from J, leaving 19 bases between them. In germline, CDR1 is SEHNR, CDR2 FQNEAQ (reference sequence). The source was CD4+ T cells from peripheral blood mononuclear cells, collected in the third trimester of pregnancy. This chain connects TRBV7-9 to TRBJ2-1; D perhaps matches TRBD2 (5 bases). This receptor was taken from a female donor in good health, enrolled as a control in a pregnancy study. The CDR3 coding sequence is TGTGCCAGCTTCCGAGGACTGGATACGAACAATGAGCAGTTCTTC. Translation: CASFRGLDTNNEQFF.